One and the same sample provided the 15 T cell receptor beta chains below, sequenced in a study of blood T cell repertoires in COVID-19. The repertoire was sequenced with immunoSEQ multiplex PCR; TCRdb's copy has only in-frame clones and lacks some. The sample records over 200,000 clones, more than 80% being singletons. The sample comprised peripheral blood. These receptors all stem from a young man with COVID-19, enrolled during active disease.

V gene TRBV12-5 combines with J gene TRBJ1-5; D unresolved. The V gene lost 5 bases and the J gene lost 2 bases, with 13 bases spanning the gap. In germline, CDR1 is LGHNT, CDR2 FRNRAP. The CDR3 is 15 amino acids. Here the CDR3 reads CASGPPPGGNQPQHF. CDR3 DNA: TGTGCTAGTGGTCCCCCCCCCGGGGGCAATCAGCCCCAGCATTTT.

This chain links TRBV6-5 with TRBJ2-7; D ambiguous. The CDR3 is 15 residues long. Trimming removed 0 bases at V and 0 bases at J, with 9 bases between. Germline lookup yields CDR1 MNHEY and CDR2 SVGAGI. Written as DNA, the CDR3 is TGTGCCAGCAGTTACTCGAGCTCGCCCTCCTACGAGCAGTACTTC. Its translation is CASSYSSSPSYEQYF.

J is TRBJ1-2 and V is TRBV6-5; no firm D call. V lost 4 bases to trimming and J lost 7 bases, with 16 bases between them. Germline CDR1 reads MNHEY; CDR2 reads SVGAGI. This CDR3 has 14 amino acids. The CDR3 bases are TGTGCCAGCAGTTCTCCGGTGCAGGCCTCTGGCTACACCTTC. Protein: CASSSPVQASGYTF.

This clone came up once. The chain links TRBV7-8 to TRBJ1-3; the D gene is possibly TRBD1 (6 bases). The CDR3 has 16 amino acids. Germline CDR1 is SGHVS and CDR2 is FQNEAQ. V lost 4 bases and J lost 0, with 13 bases in between. The CDR3 region is CASSSQGLPSGNTIYF. The CDR3 coding sequence is TGTGCCAGCAGCTCACAGGGCTTACCCTCTGGAAACACCATATATTTT. The whole variable domain, filled in from reference TRBV7-8 and TRBJ1-3, reads GAGVSQSPRYKVAKRGQDVALRCDPISGHVSLFWYQQALGQGPEFLTYFQNEAQLDKSGLPSDRFFAERPEGSVSTLKIQRTQQEDSAVYLCASSSQGLPSGNTIYFGEGSWLTVV.

The CDR3 nucleotides are TGTGCCAGCAGCTTCAATTTTGGCAGGACCTACGAGCAGTACTTC. Amino acids: CASSFNFGRTYEQYF. This chain joins TRBV5-6 and TRBJ2-7; D unclear. The V end was cut by 2 bases, the J end by 2 bases, with 14 bases between. Germline values: CDR1 SGHDT, CDR2 YYEEEE. The CDR3 consists of 15 residues.

This clone has just one count. V and J are TRBV6-5 and TRBJ2-7, with D uncertain. Germline loops: CDR1 MNHEY, CDR2 SVGAGI. Trimming removed 5 bases from V and 1 base from J, with 9 bases in between. This CDR3 spans 13 amino acids. CDR3 loop: CASSPSESYEQYF. The CDR3, as DNA: TGTGCCAGCAGTCCGTCGGAGTCCTACGAGCAGTACTTC.

The chain employs TRBV30 and TRBJ2-2; 9 bases are a match to TRBD2. Trimming at V came to 5 bases and at J to 9 bases, leaving 7 bases not matched to a gene. Germline loops: CDR1 GTSNPN, CDR2 SVGIG (reference sequence). The CDR3 has 13 residues. This CDR3 reads CAWVPAGGWELFF. The CDR3 DNA reads as TGTGCCTGGGTCCCAGCGGGGGGATGGGAGCTGTTTTTT.

The genes are TRBV24-1 and TRBJ2-1; 10 bases agree with TRBD2. CDR1 and CDR2 from the germline V gene are KGHDR and SFDVKD. The CDR3 is made up of 15 amino acids. Unmatched junction bases numbered 5, after V lost 5 bases and J lost 5 bases. The CDR3 sequence is CATSVGTSAHNEQFF. CDR3 nucleotides: TGTGCCACCAGTGTCGGGACTAGCGCTCACAATGAGCAGTTCTTC.

The chain carries TRBV4-3 and TRBJ2-2, with TRBD2 identical over 13 bases. The germline V gene encodes CDR1 LGHNA and CDR2 YSLEER. The length of the CDR3 is 17 residues. The trim removed 2 bases at V and 5 bases at J, leaving 5 bases unmatched. The CDR3 DNA follows: TGCGCCAGCAGCCAACCAACTAGCGGGAGGGGGACCGGGGAGCTGTTTTTT. This encodes CASSQPTSGRGTGELFF.

This chain links TRBV7-2 with TRBJ2-2, with a weak D call TRBD1 (6 bases). This CDR3 has 14 residues. Germline V lookup: CDR1 SGHTA, CDR2 FQGNSA. V was clipped by 0 bases and J by 5 bases, with 7 bases between them. CDR3 bases: TGTGCCAGCAGCTTAGCCACAGGGACCGGGGAGCTGTTTTTT. Translating gives CASSLATGTGELFF.

The genes are TRBV13 and TRBJ1-4; weak D call: TRBD1 (5 bases). V was trimmed by 5 bases and J by 6 bases, leaving 16 bases between them. Germline CDR1 is PRHDT and CDR2 is FYEKMQ (reference sequence). The CDR3 runs 15 residues. The CDR3 coding sequence is TGTGCCAGCAGCCCCAAGGGGACGGGGGATGAAAAACTGTTTTTT. Translated, it gives CASSPKGTGDEKLFF.

The chain carries TRBV7-2 and TRBJ1-4; TRBD1 matches 8 bases. With V trimmed by 5 bases and J by 9 bases, 8 bases remained unmatched. CDR1 SGHTA and CDR2 FQGNSA come from the germline V gene. This CDR3 is built from 14 residues. The CDR3 is CASSTGTGQKKLFF. The CDR3 nucleotides are TGTGCCAGCAGCACCGGGACAGGTCAAAAAAAACTGTTTTTT.

The chain recombines TRBV6-2 or TRBV6-3 with TRBJ1-5, with 8 nucleotides matching TRBD1. CDR1 MNHEY and CDR2 SVGEGT come from the germline V gene. CDR3 length: 21 amino acids. V shed 0 bases, J shed 0 bases, and the junction held 16 bases outside the gene matches. Here the CDR3 DNA reads TGTGCCAGCAGTTACTCGTTAATACGGACAGGGAATTTGGATAGCAATCAGCCCCAGCATTTT. As protein: CASSYSLIRTGNLDSNQPQHF.

This chain links TRBV11-3 with TRBJ2-3; 10 nucleotides agree with TRBD2. Germline V gene sequence: CDR1 SGHNT, CDR2 YENEEA. The CDR3 length is 15 residues. Unmatched junction bases numbered 3, after V lost 5 bases and J lost 1 base. This CDR3 reads CASSTLAGGTDTQYF. The CDR3 DNA reads as TGTGCCAGCAGCACCCTAGCGGGGGGCACAGATACGCAGTATTTT.

The chain links TRBV28 to TRBJ1-1; D remains ambiguous. Germline CDR1 MDHEN, CDR2 SYDVKM. V was cut by 5 bases and J by 4 bases, with 17 bases left in between. This CDR3 is 15 amino acids long. The CDR3 sequence: CASSPYGGVGTEAFF. The CDR3 bases are TGTGCCAGCAGTCCCTATGGCGGGGTAGGCACTGAAGCTTTCTTT.